This is a list of T cell receptor beta chains from one sample in a study of blood T cell repertoires in COVID-19. Only in-frame clones appear in the TCRdb table, and some are missing; sequencing was by immunoSEQ multiplex PCR. Of about 49,000 clones listed, about 85% were seen once; the top ten hold 14%. The sequencing sample was made of peripheral blood. These receptors all come from a human donor in a cohort sampled during active COVID-19. Both conserved end residues are part of each CDR3. D genes are given only for firm matches. Expanded clones get a size class; other rows say once, few or many, or leave the size out.

clone size	D gene	V gene	J gene	CDR3 DNA	CDR3 protein
.	TRBD1	TRBV14	TRBJ2-7	TGTGCCAGCAGCCCAGGACAGGGGGACTTC	CASSPGQGDF
few	.	TRBV7-9	TRBJ2-1	TGTGCCAGCAGCTTAGAGGGACTGGATGAGCAGTTCTTC	CASSLEGLDEQFF
.	TRBD1	TRBV7-9	TRBJ2-1	TGTGCCAGCAGCTTGACAGGGGTCCATGAGCAGTTCTTC	CASSLTGVHEQFF
.	TRBD1	TRBV5-8	TRBJ1-1	TGTGCCAGCAGCACACTGGGACAGGGGGCTTCATCGGAAGCTTTCTTT	CASSTLGQGASSEAFF
.	.	TRBV29-1	TRBJ1-5	TGCAGCGTTGGCGCAGGGATCAATCAGCCCCAGCATTTT	CSVGAGINQPQHF
.	TRBD2	TRBV7-6	TRBJ2-2	TGTGCCAGCAGCTTACAGGAGGCGGGGGGCACCGGGGAGCTGTTTTTT	CASSLQEAGGTGELFF
.	.	TRBV4-2	TRBJ2-7	TGTGCCAGCAGCCAAGACTCAGGGTCGGGGGTCTACGAGCAGTACTTC	CASSQDSGSGVYEQYF
.	.	TRBV5-1	TRBJ2-6	TGCGCCAGCAGCTTGGATCGGGTCGCCGGGGCCAACGTCCTGACTTTC	CASSLDRVAGANVLTF
.	TRBD1	TRBV18	TRBJ1-4	TGTGCCAGCTCACCTCGAACAGGGGGAGGTGAAAAACTGTTTTTT	CASSPRTGGGEKLFF
.	.	TRBV5-1	TRBJ1-1	TGCGCCAGCAGCTTCGCCGGAGGTACTGAAGCTTTCTTT	CASSFAGGTEAFF
once	.	TRBV6-6	TRBJ1-2	TGTGCCAGCAGTTACGGCCCACAGCCTCAGCGCTACACCTTC	CASSYGPQPQRYTF
.	.	TRBV15	TRBJ1-1	TGTGCCACCAGCAGAGGAAACAGGGACACTGAAGCTTTCTTT	CATSRGNRDTEAFF
few	TRBD2	TRBV19	TRBJ2-1	TGTGCCAGTAGTACTCGTCGGACTAGCGAACATGAGCAGTTCTTC	CASSTRRTSEHEQFF
.	TRBD1	TRBV25-1	TRBJ2-7	TGTGCCAGCAGTTCACGGGACAGGGGCGAGCAGTACTTC	CASSSRDRGEQYF
.	.	TRBV15	TRBJ1-2	TGTGCCACCAGCAGAGCCGACAGGAATGACTATGGCTACACCTTC	CATSRADRNDYGYTF
.	.	TRBV7-2	TRBJ2-5	TGTGCCAGCAGCCCAAGGGCCGGGGTTTTGGGGGGCCAAGAGACCCAGTACTTC	CASSPRAGVLGGQETQYF
.	.	TRBV30	TRBJ2-7	TGTGCCTGGAGTGTCACAGGGTGGCACGAGCAGTACTTC	CAWSVTGWHEQYF
once	TRBD1	TRBV9	TRBJ1-6	TGTGCCAGCAGCTTACGGGACAGGGGTAATTCACCCCTCCACTTT	CASSLRDRGNSPLHF
.	TRBD1	TRBV5-1	TRBJ2-3	TGCGCCAGCAGCCCGGGACAGAACACAGATACGCAGTATTTT	CASSPGQNTDTQYF
.	.	TRBV6-6	TRBJ2-7	TGTGCCAGCAGTTACTCCGGACAGAAGAAGGAGCAGTACTTC	CASSYSGQKKEQYF
.	.	TRBV29-1	TRBJ2-3	TGCAGCGTTGAACTTACAGGCCTCAGCACAGATACGCAGTATTTT	CSVELTGLSTDTQYF
.	.	TRBV6-5	TRBJ2-7	TGTGCCAGCAGGGCCAGGGCCTACGAGCAGTACTTC	CASRARAYEQYF
.	.	TRBV6-1	TRBJ1-2	TGTGCCAGCAGTGAAGGGTTGATTGAGAACTATGGCTACACCTTC	CASSEGLIENYGYTF
.	.	TRBV28	TRBJ1-4	TGTGCCAGCAGTTTAGGAGGGACGTCTAATGAAAAACTGTTTTTT	CASSLGGTSNEKLFF
.	TRBD2	TRBV6-5	TRBJ2-3	TGTGCCAGCAGTTACTCGGGGGGGTTCACAGATACGCAGTATTTT	CASSYSGGFTDTQYF
.	.	TRBV5-1	TRBJ1-2	TGCGCCAGCAGCGTACAGGAAAACTATGGCTACACCTTC	CASSVQENYGYTF
.	.	TRBV5-1	TRBJ1-2	TGCGCCAGCAGCTTGGTCGGACAATATGGCTACACCTTC	CASSLVGQYGYTF
.	TRBD2	TRBV28	TRBJ2-5	TGTGCCAGCAGTTCCCCGGGAGGCCAAGAGACCCAGTACTTC	CASSSPGGQETQYF
.	.	TRBV7-7	TRBJ2-1	TGTGCTAGCAGCTTAGGGCCCTACAATGAGCAGTTCTTC	CASSLGPYNEQFF
.	.	TRBV7-9	TRBJ1-1	TGTGCCAGCAGCTTCGCGTATACTGAAGCTTTCTTT	CASSFAYTEAFF
few	.	TRBV12-3/TRBV12-4	TRBJ2-7	TGTGCCAGCAGCCCCACGGGGGTCGAGCAGTACTTC	CASSPTGVEQYF
.	.	TRBV6-5	TRBJ1-6	TGTGCCAGCCATGCACGAAGAGATAATTCACCCCTCCACTTT	CASHARRDNSPLHF
.	.	TRBV21-1	TRBJ1-6	TGTGCCAGCAGCCCCGGGACAGGCCGTTCACCCCTCCACTTT	CASSPGTGRSPLHF
.	.	TRBV28	TRBJ1-2	TGTGCCAGCAGTTTTCACCAGGCGAGAAGCTATGGCTACACCTTC	CASSFHQARSYGYTF
.	TRBD1	TRBV4-3	TRBJ1-1	TGCGCCAGCAGCCAAGATTTAGGACAGGGGTTTGAAGCTTTCTTT	CASSQDLGQGFEAFF
.	TRBD1	TRBV28	TRBJ1-4	TGTGCCAGCAGTCATCTTCAGGGGGCGACTAATGAAAAACTGTTTTTT	CASSHLQGATNEKLFF
once	.	TRBV30	TRBJ1-6	TGTGCCTGGACCGCAACGCCCGCGGGCGGTAATTCACCCCTCCACTTT	CAWTATPAGGNSPLHF
.	TRBD2	TRBV7-2	TRBJ2-3	TGTGCCAGCAGCAAGCTTAGTACCCCGGGACTACAACGCACAGATACGCAGTATTTT	CASSKLSTPGLQRTDTQYF
.	.	TRBV23-1	TRBJ2-1	TGCGCCAGCAGTCAACAGGGGACCGTCACCTACAATGAGCAGTTCTTC	CASSQQGTVTYNEQFF
.	.	TRBV21-1	TRBJ1-1	TGTGCCAGCAGCAAAGGGTCCATCTTCCGAGGGTACACTGAAGCTTTCTTT	CASSKGSIFRGYTEAFF
.	.	TRBV10-3	TRBJ1-2	TGTGCCATCGGCTCGCGAACAGGGAAGGACTATGGCTACACCTTC	CAIGSRTGKDYGYTF
once	.	TRBV19	TRBJ2-3	TGTGCCAGTAGTATCGGAGTCCGCACAGATACGCAGTATTTT	CASSIGVRTDTQYF
.	.	TRBV6-5	TRBJ2-7	TGTGCCAGCACGCGAGGGAGAAACGCCTACGAGCAGTACTTC	CASTRGRNAYEQYF
.	.	TRBV12-3/TRBV12-4	TRBJ1-1	TGTGCCAGCAGCCCCCCAGGATTGGTGGAAGCTTTCTTT	CASSPPGLVEAFF
.	.	TRBV29-1	TRBJ2-5	TGCAGCCCTCGGGTTCAAGAGACCCAGTACTTC	CSPRVQETQYF
.	TRBD2	TRBV2	TRBJ2-1	TGTGCCAGCAGTGAGGGGACTAGCAGGAATGAGCAGTTCTTC	CASSEGTSRNEQFF
.	TRBD1	TRBV25-1	TRBJ2-7	TGTGCCAGCTCCGGGACAGGGCTTTCCTACGAGCAGTACTTC	CASSGTGLSYEQYF
.	TRBD2	TRBV5-1	TRBJ2-1	TGCGCCAGCAGCTTGACGACTAGCGGGATCCAGGTTGAGCAGTTCTTC	CASSLTTSGIQVEQFF
once	TRBD1	TRBV2	TRBJ2-1	TGTGCCAGCAGGTCCCCATCCGGGACAGAGGACTACAATGAGCAGTTCTTC	CASRSPSGTEDYNEQFF
.	TRBD1	TRBV6-5	TRBJ1-2	TGTGCCAGCAGTTACTCGAACAGGGGTGACTATGGCTACACCTTC	CASSYSNRGDYGYTF
.	.	TRBV4-1	TRBJ2-3	TGCGCCAGCAGCCAAGATCGTAGGGGGTTAGATACGCAGTATTTT	CASSQDRRGLDTQYF
once	.	TRBV30	TRBJ2-1	TGTGCCTGGAGTGGTGGGGAGCGTCTAAGCAATGAGCAGTTCTTC	CAWSGGERLSNEQFF
.	.	TRBV18	TRBJ2-7	TGTGCCAGCTCACTTGGGGCTAGACAATTCGAGCAGTACTTC	CASSLGARQFEQYF
.	.	TRBV28	TRBJ2-7	TGTGCCAGCAGTCCAGGGCCCGCGTACGAGCAGTACTTC	CASSPGPAYEQYF
.	.	TRBV3-1/TRBV3-2	TRBJ2-7	TGTGCCAGCAGCCGGCCCCCACGGGACGAGCAGTACTTC	CASSRPPRDEQYF
.	.	TRBV7-2	TRBJ2-2	TGTGCCAGCAGCGTCCCGGTCAAAACCGGGGAGCTGTTTTTT	CASSVPVKTGELFF
medium-sized	TRBD1	TRBV29-1	TRBJ1-3	TGCAGCGTCAGCGAGACCGGGACAGGGTCTGGAAACACCATATATTTT	CSVSETGTGSGNTIYF
.	.	TRBV2	TRBJ2-7	TGTGCCAGCATGGGGGGCTCCTACGAGCAGTACTTC	CASMGGSYEQYF
few	.	TRBV16	TRBJ1-1	TGTGCCAGCAGCTTTGCAGGGGACACTGAAGCTTTCTTT	CASSFAGDTEAFF